What follows are 9 T cell receptor beta chains derived from one specimen sequenced in a study of blood T cell repertoires in COVID-19 (dated by TCRdb to the early 2020s). Library prep was done by the immunoSEQ multiplex PCR assay. The table comes from immuneACCESS by way of TCRdb, which keeps in-frame sequences with V and J called. Part of the clones is missing from these tables; in studies checked, under half for an unresolved V gene and the rest for unknown reasons. This sample has more than 85,000 clones in its table, and 75% of those were observed once. 3.5% to 4.5% of the sample is taken by the ten largest. Sequencing was performed on peripheral blood. Every receptor here comes from a woman aged 50 to 60 with acute or convalescent COVID-19.

The table lists this clone with a few counts. V usage is TRBV3-1 (or the pseudogene TRBV3-2) and J usage is TRBJ1-1; D might be TRBD1 (5 bases). The CDR3 has 15 amino acids. V was pared by 4 bases and J by 0 bases, with 12 bases between. Per the germline V gene, CDR1 is LGHDT and CDR2 is YNNKEL (reference sequence). CDR3 sequence reads: CASSLTATMNTEAFF. The CDR3 bases are TGTGCCAGCAGCCTGACAGCAACTATGAACACTGAAGCTTTCTTT.

The chain uses TRBV28 and TRBJ1-4; 11 positions match TRBD1. This CDR3 is built from 16 residues. Trimming removed 5 bases from V and 7 bases from J; junction bases left unmatched: 9. Per germline, CDR1 MDHEN and CDR2 SYDVKM. CDR3 nucleotides: TGTGCCAGCAGTGCCATCGGACAGGGGGCTGGTGAAAAACTGTTTTTT. It translates to CASSAIGQGAGEKLFF.

V usage is TRBV6-1 and J usage is TRBJ1-1; no clear D. This CDR3 comprises 14 residues. Between the trimmed V and J ends, which lost 2 bases and 3 bases, there was a span of 10 bases. In germline, CDR1 is MNHNS, CDR2 SASEGT. The CDR3 loop is CASSELGSHTEAFF. The CDR3 region has the DNA TGTGCCAGCAGTGAACTTGGCAGTCACACTGAAGCTTTCTTT.

The J gene is TRBJ1-1, the V gene TRBV10-3; no clear D gene. V lost 3 bases, J lost 9 bases, and 8 bases lay in between. This CDR3 comprises 11 residues. Germline-derived CDR1 and CDR2 are ENHRY and SYGVKD. The CDR3 DNA sequence: TGTGCCATCAGTGAATCGGGGAAAGCTTTCTTT. This gives the protein CAISESGKAFF.

The chain recombines TRBV14 with TRBJ2-2; D remains ambiguous. The CDR3 consists of 14 residues. The germline V and J ends were trimmed by 4 bases and 1 base, with 7 bases remaining between them. Germline loops: CDR1 SGHDN, CDR2 FVKESK. The CDR3 nucleotides read TGTGCCAGCAGCCGCCAGCGGAACACCGGGGAGCTGTTTTTT. This translates into CASSRQRNTGELFF. Variable domain in full (rest from reference TRBV14 and TRBJ2-2): EAGVTQFPSHSVIEKGQTVTLRCDPISGHDNLYWYRRVMGKEIKFLLHFVKESKQDESGMPNNRFLAERTGGTYSTLKVQPAELEDSGVYFCASSRQRNTGELFFGEGSRLTVL.

The V gene is TRBV28, the J gene TRBJ1-4; 8 bases fit TRBD1. The CDR3 contains 15 residues. Germline assignment: CDR1 MDHEN and CDR2 SYDVKM. Trimming took 3 bases from V and 5 from J; bases not matched to a gene: 5. The CDR3 sequence: CASSFGTGGNEKLFF. Here the CDR3 DNA reads TGTGCCAGCAGTTTCGGTACAGGGGGGAATGAAAAACTGTTTTTT. The full variable domain, its missing parts supplied by reference TRBV28 and TRBJ1-4, is DVKVTQSSRYLVKRTGEKVFLECVQDMDHENMFWYRQDPGLGLRLIYFSYDVKMKEKGDIPEGYSVSREKKERFSLILESASTNQTSMYLCASSFGTGGNEKLFFGSGTQLSVL.

V is TRBV9 and J is TRBJ1-5; TRBD1 is a possible D gene (5 bases). Trimming pared 6 bases from V and 1 base from J, leaving 20 bases between. CDR3 length: 17 amino acids. Germline V gene sequence: CDR1 SGDLS, CDR2 YYNGEE. CDR3 sequence: CASTIRLGTKSNQPQHF. The CDR3 DNA follows: TGTGCCAGCACCATACGACTAGGGACGAAGAGCAATCAGCCCCAGCATTTT. The full variable domain, completed using reference TRBV9 and TRBJ1-5, is DSGVTQTPKHLITATGQRVTLRCSPRSGDLSVYWYQQSLDQGLQFLIQYYNGEERAKGNILERFSAQQFPDLHSELNLSSLELGDSALYFCASTIRLGTKSNQPQHFGDGTRLSIL.

The rearrangement joins TRBV7-2 to TRBJ1-3; D is unresolved. CDR1 SGHTA and CDR2 FQGNSA come from the germline V gene. V was cut by 0 bases and J by 0 bases, with 12 bases left in between. The CDR3 is 17 amino acids. The CDR3 here is CASSLARVGGSGNTIYF. The CDR3 nucleotides are TGTGCCAGCAGCTTAGCGCGTGTAGGCGGCTCTGGAAACACCATATATTTT.

The V call is TRBV5-1, the J call TRBJ2-7; D may be TRBD1 (7 bases). Trimming removed 4 bases from V and 5 bases from J, with 13 bases in between. This CDR3 contains 13 residues. Per germline, CDR1 SGHRS and CDR2 YFSETQ. CDR3 residues: CASSPSGGNEQYF. DNA of the CDR3: TGCGCCAGCAGCCCTTCAGGGGGGAACGAGCAGTACTTC.